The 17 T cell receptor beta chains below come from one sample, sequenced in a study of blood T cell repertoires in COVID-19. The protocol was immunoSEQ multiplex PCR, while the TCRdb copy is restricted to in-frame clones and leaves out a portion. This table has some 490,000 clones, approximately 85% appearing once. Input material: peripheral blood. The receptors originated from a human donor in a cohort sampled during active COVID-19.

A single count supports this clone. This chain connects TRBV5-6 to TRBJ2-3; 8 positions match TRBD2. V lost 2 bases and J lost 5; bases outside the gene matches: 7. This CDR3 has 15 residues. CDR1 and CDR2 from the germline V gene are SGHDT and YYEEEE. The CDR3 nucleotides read TGTGCCAGCAGCTTACCGGGAGGGCCTCGAGATACGCAGTATTTT. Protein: CASSLPGGPRDTQYF.

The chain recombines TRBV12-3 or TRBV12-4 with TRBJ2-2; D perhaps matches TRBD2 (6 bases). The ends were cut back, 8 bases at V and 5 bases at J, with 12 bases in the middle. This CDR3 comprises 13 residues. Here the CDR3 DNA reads TGTGCCAGCGAAACGGGAGTAACCGGGGAGCTGTTTTTT. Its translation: CASETGVTGELFF.

CDR3 loop: CASSLDSYTEAFF. CDR3 nucleotide sequence: TGTGCCAGCAGCTTAGATTCGTACACTGAAGCTTTCTTT. This chain links TRBV11-3 with TRBJ1-1; unclear D gene. The CDR3 has 13 residues. Trimming took off 0 bases at V and 3 bases at J, with 5 bases between the two ends. Germline V gene lookup returns CDR1 SGHNT and CDR2 YENEEA.

The CDR3 nucleotides are TGCGCCAGCAGCTTTGGGACTAGCACTATAATAGGAGAGACCCAGTACTTC. Its translation is CASSFGTSTIIGETQYF. This rearrangement joins TRBV5-1 to TRBJ2-5; 9 bases fit TRBD2. Germline V CDR1 and CDR2: SGHRS, YFSETQ. This CDR3 comprises 17 residues. V was pared by 2 bases and J by 4 bases, with 12 bases of the junction left unmatched.

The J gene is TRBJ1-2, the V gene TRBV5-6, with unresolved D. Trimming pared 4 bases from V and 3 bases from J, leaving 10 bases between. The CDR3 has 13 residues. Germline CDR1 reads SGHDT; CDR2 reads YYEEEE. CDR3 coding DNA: TGTGCCAGCAGCCATATAACGGACTATGGCTACACCTTC. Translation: CASSHITDYGYTF.

The CDR3 DNA sequence: TGTGCCAGCAGCTCCCGGTTGGGAGGCACAGATACGCAGTATTTT. It translates to CASSSRLGGTDTQYF. The rearrangement uses TRBV7-2 and TRBJ2-3; a possible D gene is TRBD2 (5 bases). The CDR3 consists of 15 residues. V was cut by 4 bases and J by 1 base, with 12 bases left in between. CDR1 SGHTA and CDR2 FQGNSA come from the germline V gene.

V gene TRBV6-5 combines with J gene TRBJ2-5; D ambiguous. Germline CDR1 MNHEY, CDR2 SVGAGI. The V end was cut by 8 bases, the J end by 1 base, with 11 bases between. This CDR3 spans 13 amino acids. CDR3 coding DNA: TGTGCCAGCGAGTCGGTGAGCCAAGAGACCCAGTACTTC. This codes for CASESVSQETQYF.

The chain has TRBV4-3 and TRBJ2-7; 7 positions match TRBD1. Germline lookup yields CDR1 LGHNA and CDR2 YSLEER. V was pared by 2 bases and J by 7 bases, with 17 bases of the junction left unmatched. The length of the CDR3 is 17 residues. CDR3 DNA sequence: TGCGCCAGCAGCCAATCTGGCTCCGGGACAGCCTCGGGAGAGCAGTACTTC. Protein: CASSQSGSGTASGEQYF.

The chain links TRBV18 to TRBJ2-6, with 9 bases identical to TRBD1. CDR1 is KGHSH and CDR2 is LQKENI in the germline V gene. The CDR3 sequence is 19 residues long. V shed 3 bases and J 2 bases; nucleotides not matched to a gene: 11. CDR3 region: CASSPGQGSGLTGANVLTF. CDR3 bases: TGTGCCAGCTCACCTGGACAGGGGAGTGGTCTAACTGGGGCCAACGTCCTGACTTTC.

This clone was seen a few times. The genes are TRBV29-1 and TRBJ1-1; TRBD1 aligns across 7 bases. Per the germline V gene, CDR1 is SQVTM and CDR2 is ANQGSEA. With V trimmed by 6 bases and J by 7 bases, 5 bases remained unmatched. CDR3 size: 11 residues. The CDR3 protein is CSVRRGLEAFF. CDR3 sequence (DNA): TGCAGCGTCCGAAGGGGGCTTGAAGCTTTCTTT. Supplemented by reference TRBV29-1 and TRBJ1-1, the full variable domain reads SAVISQKPSRDICQRGTSLTIQCQVDSQVTMMFWYRQQPGQSLTLIATANQGSEATYESGFVIDKFPISRPNLTFSTLTVSNMSPEDSSIYLCSVRRGLEAFFGQGTRLTVV.

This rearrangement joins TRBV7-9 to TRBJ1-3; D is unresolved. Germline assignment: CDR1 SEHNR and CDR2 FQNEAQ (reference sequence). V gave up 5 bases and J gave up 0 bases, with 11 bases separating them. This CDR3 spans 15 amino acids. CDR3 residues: CASSPAYLSGNTIYF. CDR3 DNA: TGTGCCAGCAGCCCTGCCTACCTCTCTGGAAACACCATATATTTT.

The CDR3 reads CASSARTGANTEAFF. CDR3 bases: TGTGCCAGCAGCGCCCGGACAGGGGCGAACACTGAAGCTTTCTTT. This chain connects TRBV9 to TRBJ1-1; TRBD1 matches at 9 bases. The V gene end was trimmed by 3 bases and the J gene end by 1 base; junction bases not matched to a gene: 4. The CDR3 contains 15 residues. Germline lookup yields CDR1 SGDLS and CDR2 YYNGEE.

CDR3 DNA sequence: TGTGCCAGCAGTTTCGGGACAGGGTATGAAAAACTGTTTTTT. Amino acids: CASSFGTGYEKLFF. The chain joins TRBV28 to TRBJ1-4; 9 positions agree with TRBD1. Germline CDR1 and CDR2: MDHEN and SYDVKM. The CDR3 sequence is 14 residues long. Losses at the gene ends were 3 bases for V and 6 bases for J; bases not matched to a gene: 2. The full variable domain, completed using reference TRBV28 and TRBJ1-4, is DVKVTQSSRYLVKRTGEKVFLECVQDMDHENMFWYRQDPGLGLRLIYFSYDVKMKEKGDIPEGYSVSREKKERFSLILESASTNQTSMYLCASSFGTGYEKLFFGSGTQLSVL.

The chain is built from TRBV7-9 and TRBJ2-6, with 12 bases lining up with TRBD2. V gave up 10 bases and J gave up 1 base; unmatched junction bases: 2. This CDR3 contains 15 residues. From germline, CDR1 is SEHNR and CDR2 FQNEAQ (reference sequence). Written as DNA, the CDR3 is TGTGCCATCGGACTAGCGGGATCTGGGGCCAACGTCCTGACTTTC. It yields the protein CAIGLAGSGANVLTF.

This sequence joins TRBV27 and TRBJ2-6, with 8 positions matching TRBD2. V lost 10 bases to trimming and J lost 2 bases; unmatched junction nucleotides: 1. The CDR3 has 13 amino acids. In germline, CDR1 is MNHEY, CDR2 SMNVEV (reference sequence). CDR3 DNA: TGTGCCACCGGGGGGGCTGGGGCCAACGTCCTGACTTTC. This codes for CATGGAGANVLTF.

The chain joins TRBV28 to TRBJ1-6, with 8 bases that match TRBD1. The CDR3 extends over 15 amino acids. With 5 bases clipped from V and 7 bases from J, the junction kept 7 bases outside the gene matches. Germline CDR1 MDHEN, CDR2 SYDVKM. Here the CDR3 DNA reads TGTGCCAGCAGTCAACGACAGGGGTGGAATTCACCCCTCCACTTT. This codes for CASSQRQGWNSPLHF.

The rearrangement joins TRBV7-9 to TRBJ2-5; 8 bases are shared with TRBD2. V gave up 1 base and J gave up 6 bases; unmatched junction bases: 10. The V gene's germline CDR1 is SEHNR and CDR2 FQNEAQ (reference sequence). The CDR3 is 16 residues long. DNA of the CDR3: TGTGCCAGCAGCTTAGTAACTGGGACTAGTGAGAAGACCCAGTACTTC. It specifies CASSLVTGTSEKTQYF.